This T cell receptor (beta chain) is drawn from a study of blood T cell repertoires in COVID-19. The protocol was immunoSEQ multiplex PCR, while the TCRdb copy is restricted to in-frame clones and leaves out a portion. The sample contains about 220,000 clones, about 85% of which appear only once. Ages ranged from about 18 to 89 years, with residence in approximately 25 US areas. The receptor comes from a young woman who had recovered from COVID-19. The specimen sequenced was PBMCs or T cells enriched from blood (not recorded which).

The CDR3 nucleotides read TGTGCCAGTAGTGTGGGGGACAGTGTCACCGGGGAGCTGTTTTTT. Protein product: CASSVGDSVTGELFF. The chain recombines TRBV19 with TRBJ2-2, with TRBD1 matching over 7 bases. This CDR3 region has 15 residues. CDR1 LNHDA and CDR2 SQIVND come from the germline V gene (reference sequence). The ends lost 5 bases at V and 4 bases at J; junction bases unmatched: 7.